One sample yielded the 20 T cell receptor beta chains listed below, sequenced in a study of OX40 agonist ivuxolimab in advanced cancers. The assay was immunoSEQ multiplex PCR, and TCRdb's table has in-frame clones only and misses some. The profile shows about 18,000 clones, around two thirds of them singletons. The sample here was CD4+ or CD8+ T cells sorted from blood, taken in a trial of the OX40 agonist ivuxolimab. Receptor source: an adult with an advanced solid tumor such as melanoma, head and neck, liver or kidney cancer.

The chain links TRBV28 to TRBJ1-5; D remains ambiguous. CDR1 is MDHEN and CDR2 is SYDVKM in the germline V gene. Trimming stripped 7 bases from V and 2 bases from J, with 15 bases between. This CDR3 contains 15 residues. CDR3 amino acids: CASNHLMAGNQPQHF. The CDR3 DNA reads TGTGCCAGCAACCATCTTATGGCGGGCAATCAGCCCCAGCATTTT. The entire variable domain, with the rest obtained from reference TRBV28 and TRBJ1-5, is as follows: DVKVTQSSRYLVKRTGEKVFLECVQDMDHENMFWYRQDPGLGLRLIYFSYDVKMKEKGDIPEGYSVSREKKERFSLILESASTNQTSMYLCASNHLMAGNQPQHFGDGTRLSIL.

The chain employs TRBV5-8 and TRBJ2-1, with 9 bases matching TRBD1. Per germline, CDR1 SGHTS and CDR2 YDEGEE. The trim removed 0 bases at V and 6 bases at J, leaving 4 bases unmatched. The CDR3 runs to 15 residues. In DNA form, the CDR3 reads TGTGCCAGCAGCTTGGACGGGACAGGGCTCAATGAGCAGTTCTTC. Translating gives CASSLDGTGLNEQFF.

V gene TRBV7-9 combines with J gene TRBJ2-7; D tentatively reads TRBD1 or TRBD2 (5 bases each). CDR1 SEHNR and CDR2 FQNEAQ come from the germline V gene (reference sequence). This CDR3 contains 14 residues. Deletions cut 5 bases from V and 2 bases from J, with 13 bases between. The CDR3 region has the DNA TGTGCCAGCAGCGCCCCCGGGGCCCCCTACGAGCAGTACTTC. This encodes CASSAPGAPYEQYF.

The chain is built from TRBV19 and TRBJ2-7; TRBD2 matches at 8 bases. Germline assignment: CDR1 LNHDA and CDR2 SQIVND (reference sequence). CDR3 size: 15 residues. The V segment lost 0 bases and the J segment 6 bases; nucleotides outside the gene matches: 7. The CDR3, as DNA: TGTGCCAGTAGTATAGATTTGAGCGGGAGATCCGAGCAGTACTTC. It translates to CASSIDLSGRSEQYF.

This clone was observed once. The rearrangement joins TRBV28 to TRBJ2-7, with D possibly matching TRBD1 (5 bases). The CDR3 contains 12 residues. Germline loops: CDR1 MDHEN, CDR2 SYDVKM. V was clipped by 5 bases and J by 3 bases, with 8 bases between them. This CDR3 is CASSLTGYEQYF. As DNA, the CDR3 is TGTGCCAGCAGTCTTACAGGCTACGAGCAGTACTTC.

The chain has TRBV5-4 and TRBJ2-7; 9 nucleotides match TRBD1. J lost 4 bases, V lost 4 bases, and 6 bases had no gene match. The CDR3 is 14 residues long. Germline CDR1 and CDR2: SGHNT and YYREEE (reference sequence). The CDR3 loop is CASSHRTGAYEQYF. The CDR3 DNA reads TGTGCCAGCAGCCATCGGACAGGGGCTTACGAGCAGTACTTC.

Of note for this clone: Mismatch with germline at one junction end may stem from a read error. The rearrangement uses TRBV9 and TRBJ1-1; D uncertain. This CDR3 is built from 12 residues. Looked up from germline, CDR1 is SGDLS and CDR2 is YYNGEE. CDR3 DNA sequence: TGTGCCAGCAGCGACGGGCCCGCGGAGGTCGTCTTT. Amino acids: CASSDGPAEVVF.

The chain links TRBV30 to TRBJ1-1; tentative D call: TRBD1 (5 bases). From germline, CDR1 is GTSNPN and CDR2 SVGIG (reference sequence). The V gene lost 2 bases and the J gene lost 10 bases, with 20 bases spanning the gap. The CDR3 is made up of 14 amino acids. CDR3 sequence (DNA): TGTGCCTGGAGTCCTACCGGACGGGATAGGGGAGCTTTCTTT. Protein product: CAWSPTGRDRGAFF.

The chain recombines TRBV27 with TRBJ2-3; D is uncertain. Looked up from germline, CDR1 is MNHEY and CDR2 is SMNVEV (reference sequence). The CDR3 contains 15 residues. Trimming removed 0 bases at V and 3 bases at J, with 10 bases between. The CDR3 here is CASSLSVARTDTQYF. DNA of the CDR3: TGTGCCAGCAGTTTATCGGTGGCGCGTACAGATACGCAGTATTTT.

The chain is built from TRBV6-5 and TRBJ2-3; D might be TRBD1 (6 bases). This CDR3 comprises 15 residues. Trimming shortened V by 6 bases and J by 2 bases, and 15 bases separated the two germline ends. Germline loops: CDR1 MNHEY, CDR2 SVGAGI. CDR3 protein: CASSLGAGATDTQYF. The CDR3 bases are TGTGCCAGCAGCCTCGGGGCAGGGGCCACAGATACGCAGTATTTT.

This clone was seen only once. The V call is TRBV6-6, the J call TRBJ1-2; D is uncertain. Trimming shortened V by 5 bases and J by 5 bases, and 12 bases separated the two germline ends. The CDR3 totals 13 residues. Germline V CDR1 and CDR2: MNHNY, SVGAGI (reference sequence). The CDR3 is CASSRSSFYGYTF. The CDR3 bases are TGTGCCAGCAGTCGGAGTTCCTTTTATGGCTACACCTTC.

J is TRBJ1-3 and V is TRBV5-5; 7 bases fit TRBD1. V shed 1 base and J 3 bases; nucleotides not matched to a gene: 4. The CDR3 consists of 15 residues. Germline CDR1 reads SGHKS; CDR2 reads YYEKEE (reference sequence). This CDR3 is CASSLSRGIGNTIYF. The CDR3 DNA sequence: TGTGCCAGCAGCTTGAGCAGGGGGATTGGAAACACCATATATTTT.

The chain links TRBV15 to TRBJ2-3; TRBD2 agrees at 9 bases. The CDR3 loop spans 18 amino acids. Losses at the gene ends were 0 bases for V and 0 bases for J; bases not matched to a gene: 7. Germline V gene sequence: CDR1 LNHNV, CDR2 YYDKDF (reference sequence). The CDR3 bases are TGTGCCACCAGCAGAGATTGGGGCACTAGCGGGAGCACAGATACGCAGTATTTT. This codes for CATSRDWGTSGSTDTQYF.

This clone is judged large. V gene TRBV7-6 combines with J gene TRBJ2-1, with 12 bases that match TRBD2. The CDR3 spans 18 residues. CDR1 and CDR2 from the germline V gene are SGHVS and FNYEAQ. Unmatched junction bases numbered 8, after V lost 5 bases and J lost 0 bases. CDR3 region: CASSPTSGRKSSYNEQFF. DNA of the CDR3: TGTGCCAGCAGCCCAACTAGCGGGAGGAAAAGCTCCTACAATGAGCAGTTCTTC.

By sample share, this clone is medium-sized. The chain carries TRBV2 and TRBJ2-1; TRBD2 might be the D (5 bases). Germline V lookup: CDR1 SNHLY, CDR2 FYNNEI. V lost 8 bases and J 2 bases, leaving 19 bases between the germline ends. CDR3 length equals 16 residues. The CDR3 region is CASALSGSWTYNEQFF. The CDR3 nucleotides read TGTGCCAGCGCGTTAAGCGGTTCCTGGACCTACAATGAGCAGTTCTTC.

The rearrangement links TRBV12-5 to TRBJ2-3, with 11 nucleotides matching TRBD2. V lost 1 base and J lost 6; bases outside the gene matches: 12. Germline V gene sequence: CDR1 LGHNT, CDR2 FRNRAP. The length of the CDR3 is 18 residues. In DNA form, the CDR3 reads TGTGCTAGTGGTTTGGCCCGGACCGGGACTAGCGGAGTTGATACGCAGTATTTT. Translating gives CASGLARTGTSGVDTQYF.

This clone has more than one count but fewer than ten. V gene TRBV11-2 combines with J gene TRBJ1-1, with TRBD1 matching 7 bases. The germline V gene encodes CDR1 SGHAT and CDR2 FQNNGV. With V trimmed by 4 bases and J by 1 base, 6 bases remained unmatched. The CDR3 totals 15 residues. The CDR3 DNA is TGTGCCAGCAGCTCGACGGGACAGCAGAACACTGAAGCTTTCTTT. It codes for CASSSTGQQNTEAFF.

The V and J genes are TRBV2 and TRBJ2-1; 7 bases are a match to TRBD2. After removal of 5 bases from V and 8 bases from J, the junction contained 6 bases not matched to a gene. Germline V CDR1 and CDR2: SNHLY, FYNNEI. The CDR3 runs 13 residues. The CDR3: CASSLLGLDEQFF. CDR3 DNA: TGTGCCAGCAGTCTACTAGGACTAGATGAGCAGTTCTTC.

This chain joins TRBV6-6 and TRBJ2-5; D not resolved. V lost 2 bases to trimming and J lost 1 base, with 2 bases between them. Germline V gives CDR1 MNHNY, CDR2 SVGAGI (reference sequence). The CDR3 is 12 amino acids. This CDR3 is CASSYSQETQYF. CDR3 DNA: TGTGCCAGCAGTTACAGCCAAGAGACCCAGTACTTC.

The CDR3 coding sequence is TGTGCCAGCAGTGAAGAAGTTACGGACACTGAAGCTTTCTTT. Its protein is CASSEEVTDTEAFF. The V gene is TRBV2, the J gene TRBJ1-1; no clear D. The CDR3 has 14 residues. Germline CDR1 is SNHLY and CDR2 is FYNNEI. V lost 1 base and J 3 bases, leaving 9 bases between the germline ends.